The 9 T cell receptor beta chains listed next were all sequenced from one sample in a study of T cells after posttransplantation cyclophosphamide. Repertoires were generated with immunoSEQ multiplex PCR, while TCRdb's copy carries only in-frame clones and drops some. The sample shows 40,000 to 60,000 clones, no singletons; the ten largest hold 2% to 2.5%. The sequenced sample was PBMCs. These receptors were taken from a man aged 40-55 years in good health, CMV-negative, and a related stem cell transplant donor.

This clone was seen ten or more times. The CDR3 coding sequence is TGTGCCAGCAGAACAAGCAATCAGCCCCAGCATTTT. Its translation: CASRTSNQPQHF. The chain couples TRBV28 to TRBJ1-5, with D hard to call. The CDR3 totals 12 residues. Germline V gives CDR1 MDHEN, CDR2 SYDVKM. With 6 bases removed from V and 1 base from J, the gap between germline ends came to 4 bases. The full variable domain, rest sourced from reference TRBV28 and TRBJ1-5, is DVKVTQSSRYLVKRTGEKVFLECVQDMDHENMFWYRQDPGLGLRLIYFSYDVKMKEKGDIPEGYSVSREKKERFSLILESASTNQTSMYLCASRTSNQPQHFGDGTRLSIL.

In this sample, this clone turned up many times. The chain is built from TRBV2 and TRBJ2-1; TRBD2 matches 9 bases. Germline CDR1 and CDR2: SNHLY and FYNNEI. The length of the CDR3 is 15 residues. J lost 3 bases, V lost 6 bases, and 6 bases had no gene match. CDR3 sequence reads: CASSFGLAIYNEQFF. CDR3 DNA sequence: TGTGCCAGCAGCTTCGGACTAGCGATCTACAATGAGCAGTTCTTC.

This clone was counted many times. This chain uses TRBV30 with TRBJ1-5, with D perhaps matching TRBD1 (5 bases). V was trimmed by 0 bases and J by 6 bases, leaving 9 bases between them. Germline lookup yields CDR1 GTSNPN and CDR2 SVGIG (reference sequence). The CDR3 covers 13 residues. The CDR3 region is CAWSVGAAQPQHF. CDR3 sequence (DNA): TGTGCCTGGAGTGTAGGGGCCGCTCAGCCCCAGCATTTT.

Ten or more counts support this clone. The V call is TRBV11-2, the J call TRBJ2-2; the D gene is possibly TRBD1 (6 bases). V lost 6 bases, J lost 0 bases, and 8 bases lay in between. The germline CDR1 and CDR2 sequences are SGHAT and FQNNGV. The CDR3 consists of 14 residues. CDR3 nucleotides: TGTGCCAGCAGGGGGACACCGAACACCGGGGAGCTGTTTTTT. It is translated as CASRGTPNTGELFF.

This clone was seen ten or more times. The chain employs TRBV7-8 and TRBJ2-6, with 7 positions matching TRBD1. This CDR3 contains 20 residues. With 5 bases clipped from V and 0 bases from J, the junction kept 16 bases outside the gene matches. CDR1 is SGHVS and CDR2 is FQNEAQ in the germline V gene. CDR3 in amino acids: CASSLFRQGMDRSGANVLTF. The DNA for the CDR3 is TGTGCCAGCAGCCTCTTCCGACAGGGAATGGACCGCTCTGGGGCCAACGTCCTGACTTTC.

This clone was counted ten times or more. The gene calls are TRBV30 and TRBJ1-4; 11 bases fit TRBD1. V shed 5 bases, J shed 7 bases, and the junction held 12 bases outside the gene matches. CDR3 length: 16 residues. Germline assignment: CDR1 GTSNPN and CDR2 SVGIG (reference sequence). CDR3 residues: CAWVSQGQGASEKLFF. In nucleotides, the CDR3 is TGTGCCTGGGTCTCTCAAGGACAGGGGGCTTCTGAAAAACTGTTTTTT.

This clone was recorded at least ten times. The chain carries TRBV28 and TRBJ1-5, with D hard to call. This CDR3 contains 16 residues. Germline-derived CDR1 and CDR2 are MDHEN and SYDVKM. V lost 3 bases, J lost 0 bases, and 12 bases lay in between. CDR3 sequence (DNA): TGTGCCAGCAGTTTCGGCGGAATTTATAGCAATCAGCCCCAGCATTTT. Its protein is CASSFGGIYSNQPQHF.

This clone was picked up many times. As DNA, the CDR3 is TGTGCCAGCAGTCAAATACAGGGGGAGCCCCAGCATTTT. This sequence encodes CASSQIQGEPQHF. The chain links TRBV6-4 to TRBJ1-5; 8 nucleotides align to TRBD1. The CDR3 spans 13 residues. Germline V lookup: CDR1 MRHNA, CDR2 SNTAGT. V shed 5 bases and J 8 bases; nucleotides not matched to a gene: 5.

The table lists this clone with a few counts. The chain links TRBV6-5 to TRBJ2-5; D is uncertain. The CDR3 runs to 14 residues. CDR1 MNHEY and CDR2 SVGAGI come from the germline V gene. V was trimmed by 5 bases and J by 0 bases, leaving 10 bases between them. CDR3 region: CASSEFPNQETQYF. As DNA, the CDR3 is TGTGCCAGCAGTGAGTTTCCCAACCAAGAGACCCAGTACTTC.